This entry features one TCR beta chain sequence. This table comes from immunoSEQ multiplex PCR, and its TCRdb copy is limited to in-frame clones, with some not included. The data show fewer than 30,000 clones, approximately 75% seen once. The data originate from a study of sequential checkpoint blockade in melanoma. From germline, CDR1 is MNHNY and CDR2 SVGAGI (reference sequence). The CDR3 has 14 amino acids. The V end was cut by 2 bases, the J end by 9 bases, with 16 bases between. The treatment here: randomized to nivolumab then ipilimumab (arm A) or the reverse (arm B). None of the patients previously received DNA-damaging chemotherapy.

The sequenced sample was CD8+ T cells sorted from blood (inferred from file names), obtained from a patient given nivolumab and ipilimumab in sequence. J is TRBJ1-1 and V is TRBV6-6, with D uncertain. This TCR was recovered from a human donor with melanoma. CDR3 in DNA: TGTGCCAGCAGTTACGGCGGGGAGATGAAAAAAGCTTTCTTT. Its translation is CASSYGGEMKKAFF.